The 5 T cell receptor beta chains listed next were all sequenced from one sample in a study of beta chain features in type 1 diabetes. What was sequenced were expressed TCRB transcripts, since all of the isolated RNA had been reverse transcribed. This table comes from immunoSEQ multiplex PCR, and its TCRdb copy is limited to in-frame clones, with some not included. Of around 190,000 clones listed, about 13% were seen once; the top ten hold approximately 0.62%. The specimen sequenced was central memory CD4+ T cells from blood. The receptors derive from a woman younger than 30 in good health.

CDR3 loop: CAITPDRESTEAFF. In DNA form, the CDR3 reads TGTGCCATCACTCCGGACAGGGAGAGTACTGAAGCTTTCTTT. This chain joins TRBV10-3 and TRBJ1-1, with 8 bases matching TRBD1. The CDR3 is made up of 14 amino acids. CDR1 and CDR2 from the germline V gene are ENHRY and SYGVKD. The V segment lost 7 bases and the J segment 5 bases; nucleotides outside the gene matches: 9.

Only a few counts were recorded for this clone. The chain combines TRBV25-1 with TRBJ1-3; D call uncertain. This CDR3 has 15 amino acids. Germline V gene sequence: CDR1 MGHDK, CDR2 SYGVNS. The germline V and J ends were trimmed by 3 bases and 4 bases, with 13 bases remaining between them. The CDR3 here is CASSDATSGGNTIYF. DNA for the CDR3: TGTGCCAGCAGTGACGCCACCTCGGGAGGAAACACCATATATTTT. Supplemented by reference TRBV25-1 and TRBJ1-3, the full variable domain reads EADIYQTPRYLVIGTGKKITLECSQTMGHDKMYWYQQDPGMELHLIHYSYGVNSTEKGDLSSESTVSRIRTEHFPLTLESARPSHTSQYLCASSDATSGGNTIYFGEGSWLTVV.

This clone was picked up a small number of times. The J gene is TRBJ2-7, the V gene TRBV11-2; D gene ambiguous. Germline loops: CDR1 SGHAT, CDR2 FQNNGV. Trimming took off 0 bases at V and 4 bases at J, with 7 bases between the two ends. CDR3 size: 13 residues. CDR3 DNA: TGTGCCAGCAGCTTAGACTACCGGTACGAGCAGTACTTC. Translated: CASSLDYRYEQYF.

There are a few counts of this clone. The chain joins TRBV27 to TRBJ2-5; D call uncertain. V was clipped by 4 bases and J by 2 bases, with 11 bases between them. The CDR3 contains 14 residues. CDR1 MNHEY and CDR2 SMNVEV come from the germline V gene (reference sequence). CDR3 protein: CASSSTGRQETQYF. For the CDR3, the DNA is TGTGCCAGCAGTTCCACCGGCAGGCAAGAGACCCAGTACTTC.

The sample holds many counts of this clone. CDR3 region: CSVVGTGKKEVHEQYF. Here the CDR3 DNA reads TGCAGCGTTGTAGGTACAGGGAAGAAGGAAGTCCACGAGCAGTACTTC. The chain is built from TRBV29-1 and TRBJ2-7; D might be TRBD1 (6 bases). The CDR3 covers 16 residues. Germline V gene data show CDR1 as SQVTM and CDR2 as ANQGSEA. The V and J ends lost 4 bases and 5 bases respectively, with 24 bases between them.